A selection of T cell receptor beta chains follows, all from one sample in a study of vaccination effects on CD4 cells after COVID-19. Their recognized antigens are unknown. Sequencing was performed with immunoSEQ multiplex PCR; in TCRdb, only in-frame clones are kept and a portion is missing. Seen here are about 16,000 clones, 55% to 75% observed once, and the top ten hold around 9%. This specimen consisted of CD4+ T cells from PBMCs cultured with SARS-CoV-2 spike peptides, obtained after COVID-19 vaccination. The receptor source for this set is a human donor who received a COVID-19 vaccine. Both conserved end residues are part of each CDR3. Each record gives: clone size, J gene, V gene, CDR3 protein. Only some rows state a clone size, as once, few, many or a class for expanded clones.

NA	TRBJ2-3	TRBV19	CASSMGLPRPGRSTDTQYF
few	TRBJ1-1	TRBV18	CASKGTRNTEAFF
NA	TRBJ1-6	TRBV28	CASQGYNSPLHF
NA	TRBJ2-7	TRBV28	CASSTPGQVTYEQYF
NA	TRBJ1-1	TRBV2	CASSDRGLLNTEAFF
medium-sized	TRBJ1-6	TRBV21-1	CASSRHDHNSPLHF
once	TRBJ2-2	TRBV19	CASIIGAGAILTGELFF
NA	TRBJ2-2	TRBV5-1	CASSFSGTNTGELFF
NA	TRBJ1-1	TRBV15	CATSKGAQGDTEAFF
NA	TRBJ2-7	TRBV7-6	CASSGTSGGTYEQYF
NA	TRBJ2-1	TRBV11-2	CASSLELWGEQFF
NA	TRBJ2-4	TRBV6-6	CASSPGGAGLAKNIQYF
NA	TRBJ1-1	TRBV20-1	CSASSLGTGFGTEAFF
NA	TRBJ1-2	TRBV2	CASTRDLYGYTF
NA	TRBJ1-5	TRBV28	CASTLPTGVSQPQHF